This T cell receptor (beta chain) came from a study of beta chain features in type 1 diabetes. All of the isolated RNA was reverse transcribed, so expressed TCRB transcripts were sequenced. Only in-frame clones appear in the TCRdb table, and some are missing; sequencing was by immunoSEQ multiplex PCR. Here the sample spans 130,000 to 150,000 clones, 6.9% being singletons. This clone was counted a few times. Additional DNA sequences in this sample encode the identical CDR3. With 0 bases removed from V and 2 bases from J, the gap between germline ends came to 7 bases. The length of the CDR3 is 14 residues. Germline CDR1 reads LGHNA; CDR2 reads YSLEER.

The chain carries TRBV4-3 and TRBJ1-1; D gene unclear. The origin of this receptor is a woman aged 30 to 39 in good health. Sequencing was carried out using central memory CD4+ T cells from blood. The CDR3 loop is CASSQDLSNTEAFF. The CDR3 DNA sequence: TGCGCCAGCAGCCAAGATCTGTCCAACACTGAAGCTTTCTTT.